This T cell receptor beta chain is from a study of beta chain features in type 1 diabetes. Isolated RNA was reverse transcribed in full, so expressed TCRB transcripts were sequenced. TCRdb keeps only in-frame clones here, not all; method: immunoSEQ multiplex PCR. The repertoire consists of 150,000 or so clones, with about 50% occurring once and the leading ten covering under 0.45%. J lost 2 bases, V lost 0 bases, and 1 base had no gene match. The CDR3 loop spans 15 amino acids. Per the germline V gene, CDR1 is LNHNV and CDR2 is YYDKDF (reference sequence). The TCR comes from a man younger than 35 in good health. The sequencing sample was made of Tregs from blood. The chain couples TRBV15 to TRBJ2-1; 7 bases map to TRBD1. The CDR3 loop reads CATSRDGTAYNEQFF. In DNA, the CDR3 is TGTGCCACCAGCAGAGACGGGACAGCCTACAATGAGCAGTTCTTC.